The 24 T cell receptor beta chains reported below all come from one sample, sequenced in a study of T cell repertoires in cytomegalovirus infection. A single record per CDR3 protein comes from TCRdb applying MiXCR to the reads. The sample contains about 740,000 distinct CDR3 sequences, roughly 36% of which appear only once. The sequenced sample consisted of PBMCs. These receptors all come from a human donor in good health (CMV status not recorded). Some clones in this sample may be carry-over from other donors' samples.

This clonotype was observed many times. The chain uses TRBV7-9 and TRBJ1-2; no clear D gene. The germline CDR1 and CDR2 sequences are SEHNR and FQNEAQ (reference sequence). Trimming shortened V by 5 bases and J by 4 bases, and 11 bases separated the two germline ends. CDR3 size: 13 residues. CDR3 sequence: CASSLSDSYGYTF. CDR3 sequence (DNA): TGTGCCAGCAGCCTATCGGATTCCTATGGCTACACCTTC.

A few counts support this clonotype. The J gene is TRBJ1-3, the V gene TRBV28, with D unclear. CDR3 size: 15 residues. Germline CDR1 and CDR2: MDHEN and SYDVKM. The V gene lost 1 base and the J gene lost 0 bases, with 7 bases spanning the gap. The CDR3 sequence is CASSLFRSSGNTIYF. The CDR3, as DNA: TGTGCCAGCAGTTTATTTCGCAGCTCTGGAAACACCATATATTTT.

Comments on this clonotype: This may be a read error: a much more frequent sequence differs by one nucleotide. The chain is built from TRBV7-6 and TRBJ2-1, with D maybe TRBD2 (5 bases). The CDR3 spans 14 residues. Germline V gives CDR1 SGHVS, CDR2 FNYEAQ. CDR3: CASSLQRAADEQLF. CDR3 nucleotide sequence: TGTGCCAGCAGCCTCCAGAGGGCGGCTGATGAGCAGTTATTC.

This clonotype has a handful of counts. This chain links TRBV20-1 with TRBJ2-1; no reliable D call. The CDR3 is made up of 10 amino acids. Trimming removed 1 base from V and 8 bases from J, with 3 bases in between. Per germline, CDR1 DFQATT and CDR2 SNEGSKA (reference sequence). CDR3: CSARVDEQFF. The CDR3 bases are TGCAGTGCTAGAGTTGATGAGCAGTTCTTC.

The rearrangement joins TRBV4-1 to TRBJ2-1; 14 bases align to TRBD2. Germline V gene data show CDR1 as MGHRA and CDR2 as YSYEKL. CDR3 length equals 14 residues. With V trimmed by 9 bases and J by 9 bases, 7 bases remained unmatched. CDR3 DNA: TGCGCCAGTACAGGACTAGCGGGAGGTGGTGAGCAGTTCTTC. It translates to CASTGLAGGGEQFF.

This clonotype has only a few counts. The genes are TRBV5-1 and TRBJ1-2; no clear D. The germline V gene has CDR1 SGHRS and CDR2 YFSETQ. Trimming pared 4 bases from V and 6 bases from J, leaving 19 bases between. The CDR3 is 15 residues long. The CDR3 spells CASSGGDVEYHGYTF. CDR3 bases: TGCGCCAGCAGCGGAGGAGACGTGGAATACCATGGCTACACCTTC.

This clonotype turned up a few times. V is TRBV12-3 or TRBV12-4 and J is TRBJ2-3; the match to TRBD1 covers 7 bases. The CDR3 runs 14 residues. Trimming took 6 bases from V and 7 from J; bases not matched to a gene: 10. The CDR3 DNA follows: TGTGCCAGCAGCCCGGGACAGAGAGAAAATACGCAGTATTTT. Translated, it gives CASSPGQRENTQYF.

The V call is TRBV2, the J call TRBJ2-6; tentatively, D is TRBD1 (5 bases). V lost 9 bases, J lost 0 bases, and 9 bases lay in between. There are 14 residues in the CDR3. The germline V gene encodes CDR1 SNHLY and CDR2 FYNNEI. The DNA of the CDR3 is TGTGCCAGAGACAGCCTCTCTGGGGCCAACGTCCTGACTTTC. Translating it yields CARDSLSGANVLTF.

This clonotype turned up a few times. The gene calls are TRBV27 and TRBJ1-2; 8 positions match TRBD1. Looked up from germline, CDR1 is MNHEY and CDR2 is SMNVEV (reference sequence). Trimming took 5 bases from V and 8 from J; bases not matched to a gene: 4. The CDR3 spans 12 residues. The CDR3 nucleotides are TGTGCCAGCAGTCGGACAGGGATCGGCTACACCTTC. It yields the protein CASSRTGIGYTF.

The genes are TRBV20-1 and TRBJ2-7, with 14 bases aligning to TRBD2. The CDR3 is 15 residues long. V was clipped by 5 bases and J by 5 bases; unmatched bases: 8. Germline assignment: CDR1 DFQATT and CDR2 SNEGSKA (reference sequence). The DNA for the CDR3 is TGCAGTGCTTCCGGGACTAGCGGGAGTGGTAACGAGCAGTACTTC. Residues: CSASGTSGSGNEQYF.

The chain recombines TRBV12-3 or TRBV12-4 with TRBJ1-1; possible D gene TRBD1, 6 bases. CDR3 length: 12 residues. The ends were cut back, 3 bases at V and 10 bases at J, with 12 bases in the middle. CDR3 bases: TGTGCCAGCAGTTTCGGACAGTTTGTAGCTTTCTTT. It codes for CASSFGQFVAFF.

The V call is TRBV9, the J call TRBJ2-7; the D is unclear. The V gene's germline CDR1 is SGDLS and CDR2 YYNGEE. With 3 bases removed from V and 6 bases from J, the gap between germline ends came to 19 bases. The CDR3 contains 15 residues. CDR3 residues: CASSASPGSWAEQYF. In DNA form, the CDR3 reads TGTGCCAGCAGCGCCTCCCCGGGTAGCTGGGCCGAGCAGTACTTC.

This clonotype has at least ten counts. The chain carries TRBV7-2 and TRBJ1-4; D might be TRBD1 (5 bases). The CDR3 is 15 residues long. Trimming removed 2 bases from V and 3 bases from J, with 10 bases in between. The germline gives CDR1 SGHTA, CDR2 FQGNSA. As DNA, the CDR3 is TGTGCCAGCAGCTTATTTCAGGGCTCTAATGAAAAACTGTTTTTT. Translating gives CASSLFQGSNEKLFF.

This clonotype appeared a few times. The genes are TRBV2 and TRBJ1-5; D uncertain. Germline V gene lookup returns CDR1 SNHLY and CDR2 FYNNEI. Trimming removed 4 bases at V and 0 bases at J, with 10 bases between. The CDR3 consists of 15 residues. The CDR3 region is CASSGSRDSNQPQHF. As DNA, the CDR3 is TGTGCCAGCAGTGGCTCTCGGGATAGCAATCAGCCCCAGCATTTT.

Concerning this clonotype itself: It may be a read error: a sequence one base away is much more abundant. V gene TRBV7-2 combines with J gene TRBJ2-7; the D gene is possibly TRBD1 (6 bases). Looked up from germline, CDR1 is SGHTA and CDR2 is FQGNSA. This CDR3 region has 11 residues. V gave up 5 bases and J gave up 10 bases, with 12 bases separating them. As DNA, the CDR3 is TGTGCCAGCAGCGGAGACAGGCGTCAGTACTTC. Its translation: CASSGDRRQYF.

This clonotype was counted a few times. The chain joins TRBV9 to TRBJ2-3; D is possibly TRBD2 (7 bases). V dropped 4 bases and J dropped 4 bases, with 13 bases sitting between them. The CDR3 has 14 residues. CDR1 is SGDLS, CDR2 YYNGEE, per germline. The CDR3 sequence: CASSTSGTSDTQYF. CDR3 in DNA: TGTGCCAGCAGCACAAGCGGGACATCAGATACGCAGTATTTT. The variable domain in full, with the rest retrieved from reference TRBV9 and TRBJ2-3, is DSGVTQTPKHLITATGQRVTLRCSPRSGDLSVYWYQQSLDQGLQFLIQYYNGEERAKGNILERFSAQQFPDLHSELNLSSLELGDSALYFCASSTSGTSDTQYFGPGTRLTVL.

The chain joins TRBV19 to TRBJ1-5; no firm D call. Germline-derived CDR1 and CDR2 are LNHDA and SQIVND (reference sequence). Trimming pared 6 bases from V and 0 bases from J, leaving 6 bases between. The CDR3 consists of 13 residues. CDR3 coding DNA: TGTGCCAGTAGGAAGTATAGCAATCAGCCCCAGCATTTT. Amino acid sequence: CASRKYSNQPQHF.

CDR3 DNA: TGCGCCAGCAGCCAAGGTGGGGTGAATTGCTACACCTTC. It yields the protein CASSQGGVNCYTF. The gene calls are TRBV4-1 and TRBJ1-2; D is undetermined. Trimming took 1 base from V and 9 from J, leaving 12 bases between them. The CDR3 is 13 amino acids. The V gene's germline CDR1 is MGHRA and CDR2 YSYEKL.

V is TRBV29-1 and J is TRBJ2-7, with D uncertain. Germline V gives CDR1 SQVTM, CDR2 ANQGSEA. V lost 1 base and J lost 0, with 4 bases in between. CDR3 length: 12 residues. The CDR3 region has the DNA TGCAGCGTTGAAGGATACTCCTACGAGCAGTACTTC. Amino acid sequence: CSVEGYSYEQYF.

The V and J genes are TRBV19 and TRBJ2-1, with TRBD2 matching over 11 bases. V lost 3 bases and J lost 6; bases outside the gene matches: 19. This CDR3 has 20 amino acids. CDR1 and CDR2 (germline): LNHDA, SQIVND (reference sequence). The CDR3 region has the DNA TGTGCCAGTAGTATTTTTGGTGGAAGCATAGCGGGAGGGCCGGGCAATGAGCAGTTCTTC. Encoded protein: CASSIFGGSIAGGPGNEQFF. The variable domain in full, with the rest retrieved from reference TRBV19 and TRBJ2-1, is DGGITQSPKYLFRKEGQNVTLSCEQNLNHDAMYWYRQDPGQGLRLIYYSQIVNDFQKGDIAEGYSVSREKKESFPLTVTSAQKNPTAFYLCASSIFGGSIAGGPGNEQFFGPGTRLTVL.

About this clonotype: One end of the junction is discordant with germline, which a read error may explain. The chain links TRBV7-2 to TRBJ2-1; D is unresolved. In germline, CDR1 is SGHTA, CDR2 FQGNSA. CDR3 size: 15 residues. The CDR3 DNA reads as TGTGCCAGCAGCTTAACGTCCGAAATGTTCAAGGAGCCGTTCTTC. Encoded protein: CASSLTSEMFKEPFF.

This clonotype was observed many times. The chain recombines TRBV7-2 with TRBJ2-3, with a possible D match to TRBD2 (6 bases). Germline V gives CDR1 SGHTA, CDR2 FQGNSA. V was pared by 5 bases and J by 0 bases, with 12 bases between. This CDR3 comprises 15 residues. The CDR3 region is CASSALAPSTDTQYF. Written as DNA, the CDR3 is TGTGCCAGCAGCGCGCTAGCGCCTAGCACAGATACGCAGTATTTT.

The gene calls are TRBV28 and TRBJ1-1; D not certain. The CDR3 covers 13 residues. The V gene lost 10 bases and the J gene lost 3 bases, with 15 bases spanning the gap. Germline CDR1 MDHEN, CDR2 SYDVKM. The CDR3 DNA reads as TGTGCCACGCAAAGCCCGCGTGACACTGAAGCTTTCTTT. Translating it yields CATQSPRDTEAFF.

A remark on this clonotype: Without the conserved terminal phenylalanine or tryptophan, this CDR3 likely stems from a read error. V gene TRBV19 combines with J gene TRBJ2-1; 15 bases map to TRBD2. This CDR3 is built from 18 residues. The trim removed 7 bases at V and 4 bases at J, leaving 11 bases unmatched. CDR1 LNHDA and CDR2 SQIVND come from the germline V gene (reference sequence). The CDR3 nucleotides are TGTGCCAGTAAGTCTTCGGGACTAGCGGGAGGAGGATACAATGAGCAGTTCTTA. It codes for CASKSSGLAGGGYNEQFL.